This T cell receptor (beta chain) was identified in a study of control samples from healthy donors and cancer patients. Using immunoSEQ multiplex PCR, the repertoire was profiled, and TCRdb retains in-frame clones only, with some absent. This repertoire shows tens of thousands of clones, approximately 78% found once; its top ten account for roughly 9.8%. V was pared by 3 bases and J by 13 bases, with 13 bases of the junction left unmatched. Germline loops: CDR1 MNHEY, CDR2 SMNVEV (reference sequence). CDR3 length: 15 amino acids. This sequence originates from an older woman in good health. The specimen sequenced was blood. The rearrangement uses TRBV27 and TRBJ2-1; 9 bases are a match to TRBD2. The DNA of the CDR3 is TGTGCCAGCAGTTTTTCGGGTCCAGCGGGAGGTCCTCAGTTCTTC. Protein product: CASSFSGPAGGPQFF.